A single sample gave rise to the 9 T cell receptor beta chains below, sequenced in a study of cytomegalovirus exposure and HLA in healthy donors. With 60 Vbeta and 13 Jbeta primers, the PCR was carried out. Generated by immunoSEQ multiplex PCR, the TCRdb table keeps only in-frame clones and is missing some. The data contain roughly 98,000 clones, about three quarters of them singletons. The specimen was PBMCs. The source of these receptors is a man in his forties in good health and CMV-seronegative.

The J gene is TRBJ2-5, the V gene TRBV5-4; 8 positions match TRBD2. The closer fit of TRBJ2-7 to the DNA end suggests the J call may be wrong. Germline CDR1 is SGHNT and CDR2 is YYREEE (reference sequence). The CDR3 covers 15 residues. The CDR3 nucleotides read TGTGCCAGCACCAACCGGGGGGGGTATACTTACGAGCAGTACTTC. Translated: CASTNRGGYTYEQYF.

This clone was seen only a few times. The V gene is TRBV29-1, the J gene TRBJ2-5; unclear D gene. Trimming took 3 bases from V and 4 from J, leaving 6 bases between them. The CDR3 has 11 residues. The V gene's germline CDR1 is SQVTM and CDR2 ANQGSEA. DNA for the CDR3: TGCAGCGTTGACAGGTTAGAGACCCAGTACTTC. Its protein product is CSVDRLETQYF.

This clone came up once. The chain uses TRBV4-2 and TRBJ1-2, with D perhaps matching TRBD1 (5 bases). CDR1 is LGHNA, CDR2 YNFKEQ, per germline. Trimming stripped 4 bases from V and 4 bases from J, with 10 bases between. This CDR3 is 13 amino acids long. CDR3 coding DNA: TGTGCCAGCAGCCCGGGGGGAAGCTATGGCTACACCTTC. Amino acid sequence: CASSPGGSYGYTF.

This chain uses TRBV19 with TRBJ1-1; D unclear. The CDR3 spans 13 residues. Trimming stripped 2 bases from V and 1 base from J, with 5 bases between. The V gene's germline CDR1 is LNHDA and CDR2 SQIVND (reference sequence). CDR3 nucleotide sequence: TGTGCCAGTAGTATAACACAGAACACTGAAGCTTTCTTT. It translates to CASSITQNTEAFF.

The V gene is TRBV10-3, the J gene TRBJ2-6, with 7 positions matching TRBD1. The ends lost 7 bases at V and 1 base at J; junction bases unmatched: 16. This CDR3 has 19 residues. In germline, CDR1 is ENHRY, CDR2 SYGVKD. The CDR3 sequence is CAINPTGTIDGSGANVLTF. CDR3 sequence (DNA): TGTGCCATCAACCCGACAGGGACAATCGATGGGTCTGGGGCCAACGTCCTGACTTTC.

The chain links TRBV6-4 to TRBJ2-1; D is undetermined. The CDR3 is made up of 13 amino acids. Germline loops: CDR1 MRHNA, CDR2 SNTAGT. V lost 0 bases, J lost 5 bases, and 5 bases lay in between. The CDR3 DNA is TGTGCCAGCAGTGACTCATTCGACAATGAGCAGTTCTTC. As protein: CASSDSFDNEQFF.

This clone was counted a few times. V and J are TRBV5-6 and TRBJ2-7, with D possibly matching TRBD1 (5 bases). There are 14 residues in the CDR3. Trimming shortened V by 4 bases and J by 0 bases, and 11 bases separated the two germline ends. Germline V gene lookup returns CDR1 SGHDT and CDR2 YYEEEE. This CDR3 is CASSDWTFSYEQYF. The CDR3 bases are TGTGCCAGCAGCGATTGGACATTCTCCTACGAGCAGTACTTC.

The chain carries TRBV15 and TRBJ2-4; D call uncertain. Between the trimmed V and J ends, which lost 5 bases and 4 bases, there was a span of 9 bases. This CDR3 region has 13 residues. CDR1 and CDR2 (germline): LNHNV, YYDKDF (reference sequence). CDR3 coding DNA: TGTGCCACCAGCTTGGCACCTAAAAACATTCAGTACTTC. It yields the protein CATSLAPKNIQYF.

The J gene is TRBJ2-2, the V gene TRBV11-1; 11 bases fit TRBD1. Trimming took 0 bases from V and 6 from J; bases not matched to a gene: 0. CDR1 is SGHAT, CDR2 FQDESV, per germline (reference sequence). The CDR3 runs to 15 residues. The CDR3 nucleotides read TGTGCCAGCAGCTTAGCGGGACAGGGGGCCGGGGAGCTGTTTTTT. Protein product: CASSLAGQGAGELFF.